This passage covers 8 T cell receptor beta chains from one sample sequenced in a study of beta chain features in type 1 diabetes listed by TCRdb under 2018. Study-wide findings and limitations: A moderate but significant shortening of TCRB CDR3 length was observed in type 1 diabetes patients in all four CD4+ subsets.

Library preparation was by the immunoSEQ multiplex PCR assay. The entire isolated RNA was reverse transcribed using the High Capacity cDNA Reverse Transcription Kit, and thus expressed TCRB transcripts were sequenced. The immuneACCESS repertoire file appears here via TCRdb, limited to in-frame rearrangements. These files lack a portion of the clones; in checked studies, under half of the deficit traces to unresolved V genes, and the cause of the others is not known. The sample has under 50,000 clones on record, 66% of them singletons. In total, the top ten clones hold more than 2% of the sample. Antigens for these TCRs are unknown. The sequencing input was Tregs from blood. The sample's cell subset or site label, in plain terms: regulatory CD4+ T cells. The receptors shown here come from a woman younger than 30 with type 1 diabetes.

The V call is TRBV28, the J call TRBJ2-7, with TRBD1 matching over 9 bases. Germline V lookup: CDR1 MDHEN, CDR2 SYDVKM. The CDR3 spans 17 residues. V shed 3 bases, J shed 2 bases, and the junction held 11 bases outside the gene matches. The CDR3 DNA reads as TGTGCCAGCAGTTTCGGTCTACAGGGGGCGCGGACCTACGAGCAGTACTTC. Translating gives CASSFGLQGARTYEQYF.

A few counts support this clone. V usage is TRBV28 and J usage is TRBJ2-1; 12 nucleotides match TRBD1. V lost 5 bases to trimming and J lost 7 bases; unmatched junction nucleotides: 21. CDR3 length: 20 residues. Germline-derived CDR1 and CDR2 are MDHEN and SYDVKM. The CDR3 sequence is CASSDPGQGAGSYIRNEQFF. DNA of the CDR3: TGTGCCAGCAGTGACCCGGGACAGGGGGCTGGTAGCTACATTCGAAATGAGCAGTTCTTC.

The CDR3 loop reads CASSTTGYEQYF. The CDR3 DNA follows: TGCGCCAGCAGCACGACAGGCTACGAGCAGTACTTC. This chain uses TRBV5-1 with TRBJ2-7; a possible D gene is TRBD1 (6 bases). The germline gives CDR1 SGHRS, CDR2 YFSETQ. Trimming removed 4 bases at V and 3 bases at J, with 8 bases between. The CDR3 length is 12 residues.

This chain joins TRBV7-2 and TRBJ2-4; D uncertain. Germline CDR1 SGHTA, CDR2 FQGNSA. There are 17 residues in the CDR3. V lost 5 bases and J 0 bases, leaving 17 bases between the germline ends. The CDR3 reads CASSVLARSLAKNIQYF. For the CDR3, the DNA is TGTGCCAGCAGCGTTCTGGCCCGCAGTCTAGCCAAAAACATTCAGTACTTC.

The chain employs TRBV7-3 and TRBJ2-3; D is uncertain. Germline V gene data show CDR1 as SGHTA and CDR2 as FQGTGA. This CDR3 has 14 amino acids. The ends were cut back, 5 bases at V and 1 base at J, with 10 bases in the middle. The CDR3 sequence: CASSRGSGTDTQYF. CDR3 in DNA: TGTGCCAGCAGCCGTGGCTCCGGCACAGATACGCAGTATTTT.

This sequence joins TRBV5-1 and TRBJ2-1; 9 nucleotides match TRBD2. Germline CDR1 is SGHRS and CDR2 is YFSETQ. This CDR3 is built from 15 residues. J lost 7 bases, V lost 6 bases, and 11 bases had no gene match. DNA for the CDR3: TGCGCCAGCACCGGGCGCGGGGGGGCCAAGAATGAGCAGTTCTTC. It encodes CASTGRGGAKNEQFF.

This clone has more than one count but fewer than ten. In nucleotides, the CDR3 is TGTGCCAGCAGCTACGGGACAAATTACAATGAGCAGTTCTTC. Its protein product is CASSYGTNYNEQFF. The V and J genes are TRBV7-3 and TRBJ2-1; D is possibly TRBD1 (6 bases). V was shortened by 4 bases and J by 4 bases, with 11 bases between the two germline ends. The CDR3 runs to 14 residues. The germline V gene has CDR1 SGHTA and CDR2 FQGTGA.

This clone was observed a few times. V usage is TRBV7-2 and J usage is TRBJ2-1; TRBD1 matches 8 bases. This CDR3 comprises 14 residues. Per the germline V gene, CDR1 is SGHTA and CDR2 is FQGNSA. V was pared by 3 bases and J by 9 bases, with 7 bases of the junction left unmatched. As DNA, the CDR3 is TGTGCCAGCAGCTTTCGGACAGGGCGGATTGAGCAGTTCTTC. Its protein is CASSFRTGRIEQFF. Full variable domain (outside the CDR3, taken from reference TRBV7-2 and TRBJ2-1): GAGVSQSPSNKVTEKGKDVELRCDPISGHTALYWYRQSLGQGLEFLIYFQGNSAPDKSGLPSDRFSAERTGGSVSTLTIQRTQQEDSAVYLCASSFRTGRIEQFFGPGTRLTVL.